The T cell receptor (beta chain) described here comes from a study of T cell repertoires in cytomegalovirus infection. About the research overall: It can be stated that public TCR beta signatures indicated CMV infection as well as a matching HLA type.

Each CDR3 protein gets one entry after TCRdb re-called the reads with MiXCR. The data show about 440,000 distinct CDR3 sequences, approximately 30% seen once. V was cut by 4 bases and J by 7 bases, with 13 bases left in between. The germline gives CDR1 SQVTM, CDR2 ANQGSEA. This CDR3 contains 12 residues. Points from the study as a whole: Across the ex vivo response, the dominant clonotypes were HLA-C-restricted CMV-specific TCR beta clonotypes. Identification of carriers of CMV plus the relevant HLA was achieved through cumulative public TCR beta family frequency.

In the case of this clonotype: Its matching antigen is unknown.

This chain uses TRBV29-1 with TRBJ1-1, with D uncertain. The TCR originated in a human donor in good health (CMV status not recorded). Some clones in this sample may be carry-over from other donors' samples. Material for sequencing was PBMCs. The DNA for the CDR3 is TGCAGCGTTGCCATATCAGTGAATGAAGCTTTCTTT. Translating it yields CSVAISVNEAFF. Variable domain in full (rest from reference TRBV29-1 and TRBJ1-1): SAVISQKPSRDICQRGTSLTIQCQVDSQVTMMFWYRQQPGQSLTLIATANQGSEATYESGFVIDKFPISRPNLTFSTLTVSNMSPEDSSIYLCSVAISVNEAFFGQGTRLTVV.